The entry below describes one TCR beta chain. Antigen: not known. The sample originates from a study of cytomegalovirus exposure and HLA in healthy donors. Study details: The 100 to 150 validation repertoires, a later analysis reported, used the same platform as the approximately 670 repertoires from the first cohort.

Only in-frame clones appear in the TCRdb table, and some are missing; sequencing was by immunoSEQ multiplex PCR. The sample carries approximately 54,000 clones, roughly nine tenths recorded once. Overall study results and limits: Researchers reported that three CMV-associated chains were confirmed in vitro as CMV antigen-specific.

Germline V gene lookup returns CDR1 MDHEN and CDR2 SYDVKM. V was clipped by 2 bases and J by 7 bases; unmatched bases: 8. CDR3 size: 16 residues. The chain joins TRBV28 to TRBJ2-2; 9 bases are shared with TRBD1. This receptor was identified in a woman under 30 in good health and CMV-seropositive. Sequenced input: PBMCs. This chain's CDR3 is CASSLGKTGGIGELFF. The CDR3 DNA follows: TGTGCCAGCAGTTTAGGAAAGACAGGGGGGATCGGGGAGCTGTTTTTT.